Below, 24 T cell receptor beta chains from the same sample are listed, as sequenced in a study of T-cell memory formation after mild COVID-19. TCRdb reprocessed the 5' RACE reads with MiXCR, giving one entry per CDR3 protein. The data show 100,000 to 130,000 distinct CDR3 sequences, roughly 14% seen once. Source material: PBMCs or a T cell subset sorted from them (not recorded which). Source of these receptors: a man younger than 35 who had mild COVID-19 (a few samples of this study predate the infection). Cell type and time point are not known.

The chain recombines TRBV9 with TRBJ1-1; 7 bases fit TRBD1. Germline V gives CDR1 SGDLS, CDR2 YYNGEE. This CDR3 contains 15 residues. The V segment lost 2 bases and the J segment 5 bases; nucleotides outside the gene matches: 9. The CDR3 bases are TGTGCCAGCAGCGTTTCAGGGGGGTTGATAACTGAAGCTTTCTTT. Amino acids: CASSVSGGLITEAFF.

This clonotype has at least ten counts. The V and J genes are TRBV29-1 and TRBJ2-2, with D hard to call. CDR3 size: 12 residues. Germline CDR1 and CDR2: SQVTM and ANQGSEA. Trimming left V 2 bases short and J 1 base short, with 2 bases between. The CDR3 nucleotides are TGCAGCGTTGAACAGAACACCGGGGAGCTGTTTTTT. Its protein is CSVEQNTGELFF.

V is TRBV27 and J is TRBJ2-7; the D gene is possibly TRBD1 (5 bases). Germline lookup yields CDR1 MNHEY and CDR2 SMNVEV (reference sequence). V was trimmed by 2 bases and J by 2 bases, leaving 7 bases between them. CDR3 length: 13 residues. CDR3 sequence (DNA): TGTGCCAGCAGTTTAAGGACAACCTACGAGCAGTACTTC. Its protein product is CASSLRTTYEQYF.

The CDR3 region is CASSQEARATDTQYF. In nucleotides, the CDR3 is TGCGCCAGCAGCCAAGAGGCGAGGGCCACAGATACGCAGTATTTT. The chain carries TRBV4-3 and TRBJ2-3, with D perhaps matching TRBD2 (5 bases). From germline, CDR1 is LGHNA and CDR2 YSLEER. The CDR3 extends over 15 amino acids. Trimming stripped 0 bases from V and 2 bases from J, with 9 bases between.

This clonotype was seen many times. The CDR3 bases are TGTGCCAGCAGAGTGACAGGGGTTGACTATGGCTACACCTTC. Translating gives CASRVTGVDYGYTF. The chain links TRBV6-5 to TRBJ1-2; 8 positions match TRBD1. Germline V CDR1 and CDR2: MNHEY, SVGAGI. CDR3 length: 14 amino acids. Germline trimming cut 6 bases from V and 3 bases from J; bases unmatched to any gene: 6.

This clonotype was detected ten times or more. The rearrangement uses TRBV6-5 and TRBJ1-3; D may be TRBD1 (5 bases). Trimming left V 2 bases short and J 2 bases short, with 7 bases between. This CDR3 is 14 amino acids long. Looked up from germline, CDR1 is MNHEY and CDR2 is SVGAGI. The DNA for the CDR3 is TGTGCCAGCAGTTACGGGGGGACTGGAAACACCATATATTTT. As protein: CASSYGGTGNTIYF.

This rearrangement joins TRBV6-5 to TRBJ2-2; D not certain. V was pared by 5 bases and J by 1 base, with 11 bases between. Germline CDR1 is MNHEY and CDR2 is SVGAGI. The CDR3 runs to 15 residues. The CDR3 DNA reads TGTGCCAGCAGTCCCGACATGGGGAACACCGGGGAGCTGTTTTTT. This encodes CASSPDMGNTGELFF.

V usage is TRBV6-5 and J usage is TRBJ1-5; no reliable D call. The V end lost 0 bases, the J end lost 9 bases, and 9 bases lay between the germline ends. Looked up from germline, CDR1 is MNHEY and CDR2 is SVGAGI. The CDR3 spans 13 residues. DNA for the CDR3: TGTGCCAGCAGTTACTCGAGGGAACGGCCCCAGCATTTT. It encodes CASSYSRERPQHF.

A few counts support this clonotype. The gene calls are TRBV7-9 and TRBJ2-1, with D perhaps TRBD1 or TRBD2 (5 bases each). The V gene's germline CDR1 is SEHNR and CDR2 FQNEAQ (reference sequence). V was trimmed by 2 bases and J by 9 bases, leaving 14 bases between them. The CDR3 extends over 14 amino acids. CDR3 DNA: TGTGCCAGCAGCTTATCAGGGACGGGCGTTGAGCAGTTCTTC. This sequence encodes CASSLSGTGVEQFF.

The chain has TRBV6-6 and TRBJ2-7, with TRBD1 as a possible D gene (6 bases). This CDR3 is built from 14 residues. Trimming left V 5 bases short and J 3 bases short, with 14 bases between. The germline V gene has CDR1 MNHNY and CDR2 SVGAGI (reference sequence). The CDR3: CASSATTGRYEQYV. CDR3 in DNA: TGTGCCAGCAGTGCCACGACAGGCCGCTACGAGCAGTACGTC.

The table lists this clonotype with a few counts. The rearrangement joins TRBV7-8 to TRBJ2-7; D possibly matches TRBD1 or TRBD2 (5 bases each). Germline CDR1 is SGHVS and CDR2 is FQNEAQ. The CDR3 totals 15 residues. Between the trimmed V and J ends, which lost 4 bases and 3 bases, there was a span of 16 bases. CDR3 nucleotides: TGTGCCAGCAGCTCAAGGGTCGGGGCGCGCTACGAGCAGTACGTC. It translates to CASSSRVGARYEQYV.

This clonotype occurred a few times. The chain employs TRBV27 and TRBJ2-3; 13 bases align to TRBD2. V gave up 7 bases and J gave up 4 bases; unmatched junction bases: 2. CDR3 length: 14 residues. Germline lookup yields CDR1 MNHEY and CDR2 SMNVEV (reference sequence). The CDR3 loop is CASTTSGGADTQYF. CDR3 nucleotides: TGTGCCAGCACTACTAGCGGGGGGGCAGATACGCAGTATTTT.

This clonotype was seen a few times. The CDR3 bases are TGCAGCGTTGATTTGGAAGGGTCCGGTACTGAAGCTTTCTTT. It translates to CSVDLEGSGTEAFF. The V gene is TRBV29-1, the J gene TRBJ1-1; D is undetermined. Trimming stripped 3 bases from V and 5 bases from J, with 16 bases between. This CDR3 comprises 14 residues. Per the germline V gene, CDR1 is SQVTM and CDR2 is ANQGSEA.

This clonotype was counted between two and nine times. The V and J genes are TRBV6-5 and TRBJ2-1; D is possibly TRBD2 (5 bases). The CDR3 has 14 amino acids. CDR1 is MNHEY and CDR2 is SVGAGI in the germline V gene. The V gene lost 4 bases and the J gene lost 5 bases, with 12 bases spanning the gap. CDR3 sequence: CASSFPPGNNEQFF. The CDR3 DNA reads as TGTGCCAGCAGTTTCCCTCCGGGAAACAATGAGCAGTTCTTC.

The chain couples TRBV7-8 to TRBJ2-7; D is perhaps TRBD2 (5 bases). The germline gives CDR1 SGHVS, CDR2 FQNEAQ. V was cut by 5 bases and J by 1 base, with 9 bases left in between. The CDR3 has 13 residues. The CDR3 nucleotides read TGTGCCAGCAGCCAGACTACGTCCTACGAGCAGTACGTC. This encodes CASSQTTSYEQYV.

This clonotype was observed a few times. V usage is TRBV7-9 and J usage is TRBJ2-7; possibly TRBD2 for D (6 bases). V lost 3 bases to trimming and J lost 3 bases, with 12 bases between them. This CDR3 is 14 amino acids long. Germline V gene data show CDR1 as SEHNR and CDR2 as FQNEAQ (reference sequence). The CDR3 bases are TGTGCCAGCAGCTTCGAGTACGGGGGCTACGAGCAGTACTTC. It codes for CASSFEYGGYEQYF. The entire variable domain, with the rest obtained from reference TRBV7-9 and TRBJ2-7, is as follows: DTGVSQNPRHKITKRGQNVTFRCDPISEHNRLYWYRQTLGQGPEFLTYFQNEAQLEKSRLLSDRFSAERPKGSFSTLEIQRTEQGDSAMYLCASSFEYGGYEQYFGPGTRLTVT.

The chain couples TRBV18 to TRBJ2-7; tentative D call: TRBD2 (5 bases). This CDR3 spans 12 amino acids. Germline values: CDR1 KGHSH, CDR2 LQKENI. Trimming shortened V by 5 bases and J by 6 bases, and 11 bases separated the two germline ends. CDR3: CASSEGSSEQYV. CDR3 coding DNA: TGTGCCAGCTCAGAGGGCAGCAGCGAGCAGTACGTC.

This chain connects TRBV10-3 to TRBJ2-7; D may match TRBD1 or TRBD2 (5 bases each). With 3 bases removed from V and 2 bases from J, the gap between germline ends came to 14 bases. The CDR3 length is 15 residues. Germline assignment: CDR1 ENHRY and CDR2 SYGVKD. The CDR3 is CAISDLGTFTYEQYF. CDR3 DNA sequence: TGTGCCATCAGTGATCTCGGGACCTTCACCTACGAGCAGTACTTC.

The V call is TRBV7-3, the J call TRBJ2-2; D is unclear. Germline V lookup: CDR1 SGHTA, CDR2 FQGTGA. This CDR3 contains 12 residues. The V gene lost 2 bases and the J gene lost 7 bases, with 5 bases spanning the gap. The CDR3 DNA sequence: TGTGCCAGCAGCTTAGTGAGCGGGGAGCTGTTTTTT. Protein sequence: CASSLVSGELFF.

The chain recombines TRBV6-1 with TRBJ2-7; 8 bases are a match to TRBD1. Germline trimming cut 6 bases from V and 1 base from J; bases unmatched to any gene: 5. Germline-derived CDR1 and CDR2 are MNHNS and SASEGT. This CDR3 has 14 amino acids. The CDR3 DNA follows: TGTGCCAGCAGGGAGGGACAGGAGTCCTACGAGCAGTACTTC. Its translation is CASREGQESYEQYF.

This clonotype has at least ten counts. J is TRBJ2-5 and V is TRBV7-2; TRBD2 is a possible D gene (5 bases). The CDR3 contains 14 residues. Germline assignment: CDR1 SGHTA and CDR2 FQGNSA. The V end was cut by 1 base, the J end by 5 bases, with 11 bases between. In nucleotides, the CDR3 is TGTGCCAGCAGCTTAGAGGCTAGAGGGGAGACCCAGTACTTC. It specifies CASSLEARGETQYF.

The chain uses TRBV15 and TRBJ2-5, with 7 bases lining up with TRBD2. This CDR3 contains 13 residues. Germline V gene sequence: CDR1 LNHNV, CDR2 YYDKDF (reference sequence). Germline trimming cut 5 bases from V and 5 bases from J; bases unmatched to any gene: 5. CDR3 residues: CATSPRDYETQYF. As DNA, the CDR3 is TGTGCCACCAGCCCCCGGGACTACGAGACCCAGTACTTC. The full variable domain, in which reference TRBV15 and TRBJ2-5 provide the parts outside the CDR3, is DAMVIQNPRYQVTQFGKPVTLSCSQTLNHNVMYWYQQKSSQAPKLLFHYYDKDFNNEADTPDNFQSRRPNTSFCFLDIRSPGLGDTAMYLCATSPRDYETQYFGPGTRLLVL.

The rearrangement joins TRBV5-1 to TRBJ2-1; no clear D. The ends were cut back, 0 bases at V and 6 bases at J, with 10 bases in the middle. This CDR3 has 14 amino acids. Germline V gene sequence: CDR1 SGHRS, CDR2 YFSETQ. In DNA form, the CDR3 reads TGCGCCAGCAGCTTGGGACCAGGACGCAATGAGCAGTTCTTC. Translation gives CASSLGPGRNEQFF.

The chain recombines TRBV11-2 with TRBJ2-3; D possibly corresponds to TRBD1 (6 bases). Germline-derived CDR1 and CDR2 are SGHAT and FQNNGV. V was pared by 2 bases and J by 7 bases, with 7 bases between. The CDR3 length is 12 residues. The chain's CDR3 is CASSLRGNTQYF. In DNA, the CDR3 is TGTGCCAGCAGCTTAAGGGGGAATACGCAGTATTTT.